The rows below give T cell receptor beta chains drawn from one sample of a study of T cells in Graves' hyperthyroidism and ophthalmopathy. TCRdb processed the multiplex PCR reads anew with MiXCR; each CDR3 protein has one entry. Here the sample spans around 380,000 distinct CDR3 sequences, approximately 15% being singletons. The sequenced sample was blood. The receptors here all came from a man aged 25 to 45 with Graves' hyperthyroidism that later progressed to Graves' ophthalmopathy. The CDR3 runs from the conserved cysteine through the conserved F or W. The D gene is left open where the match is weak. Clone size, where shown, is once, few, many, or a class for clones that have expanded.

DNA: TGTGCCACCAGCAGAGACCTCGGGACCGCAGATACGCAGTATTTT
CDR3: CATSRDLGTADTQYF
D: -
size: many
V: TRBV15
J: TRBJ2-3

DNA: TGTGCTAGTGGTCTCACCCTAGGACAGGGCCCCACTGAAGCTTTCTTT
CDR3: CASGLTLGQGPTEAFF
D: TRBD1
size: many
V: TRBV12-5
J: TRBJ1-1

DNA: TGTGCCAGCAGCGTGGACACGGTAGCCATGAACTATGGCTACACCTTC
CDR3: CASSVDTVAMNYGYTF
D: -
size: few
V: TRBV9
J: TRBJ1-2

DNA: TGCGCCAGCAGCGCTACTGATGAGGGCGGTGGATACAATGAGCAGTTCTTC
CDR3: CASSATDEGGGYNEQFF
D: -
size: -
V: TRBV4-1
J: TRBJ2-1

DNA: TGCAGTGCAACCCTAGCGGGGAGCTCCTACAATGAGCAGTTCTTC
CDR3: CSATLAGSSYNEQFF
D: TRBD2
size: few
V: TRBV20-1
J: TRBJ2-1

DNA: TGTGCCAGCTCACCACCGACCGGGACAGGGTCCTACGAGCAGTACTTC
CDR3: CASSPPTGTGSYEQYF
D: TRBD1
size: -
V: TRBV18
J: TRBJ2-7

DNA: TGTGCCAGCAGCTTCGGGACTAGCGGGAGCTACGAGCAGTACTTC
CDR3: CASSFGTSGSYEQYF
D: TRBD2
size: many
V: TRBV7-2
J: TRBJ2-7

DNA: TGTGCCAGCAGCCCGACAGGGGAATATGGCTACACCTTC
CDR3: CASSPTGEYGYTF
D: TRBD1
size: many
V: TRBV7-8
J: TRBJ1-2

DNA: TGTGCCATCAGTGAGTTGCAGCGGCCCTACGAGCAGTACTTC
CDR3: CAISELQRPYEQYF
D: -
size: -
V: TRBV10-3
J: TRBJ2-7

DNA: TGTGCCAGCAGTCCCGGACAGGTTTCATCTGAGACCCAGTACTTC
CDR3: CASSPGQVSSETQYF
D: TRBD1
size: many
V: TRBV27
J: TRBJ2-5

DNA: TGTGCCAGCAAAAAGGACAGATCTCCTGACTATGGCTACACCTTC
CDR3: CASKKDRSPDYGYTF
D: -
size: -
V: TRBV6-1
J: TRBJ1-2

DNA: TGCAGTGGAGAAAGTTCCACCTACGAGCAGTACTTC
CDR3: CSGESSTYEQYF
D: -
size: many
V: TRBV20-1
J: TRBJ2-7

DNA: TGTGCCAGCAGATTACAGGGGGCGATCACCGGGGAGCTGTTTTTT
CDR3: CASRLQGAITGELFF
D: TRBD1
size: -
V: TRBV6-5
J: TRBJ2-2

DNA: TGTGCCAGCAGCAGATTCCCCTTGACTAGCGACAATGAGCAGTTCTTC
CDR3: CASSRFPLTSDNEQFF
D: TRBD2
size: many
V: TRBV7-9
J: TRBJ2-1

DNA: TGTGCCAGCAAGGGACAGGGGGGTTCCTACGAGCAGTACTTC
CDR3: CASKGQGGSYEQYF
D: TRBD1
size: many
V: TRBV2
J: TRBJ2-7

DNA: TGTGCCAGCAGTTACTCGGGACAGCCGGAGACCCAGTACTTC
CDR3: CASSYSGQPETQYF
D: TRBD1
size: few
V: TRBV6-5
J: TRBJ2-5

DNA: TGTGCCAGTAGTACAGGACAGGGGGCCGTTACGCAGTATTTT
CDR3: CASSTGQGAVTQYF
D: TRBD1
size: -
V: TRBV19
J: TRBJ2-3

DNA: TGTGCCACCAGTGACCCGGACGGAAGCTCCTACAATGAGCAGTTCTTC
CDR3: CATSDPDGSSYNEQFF
D: -
size: few
V: TRBV24-1
J: TRBJ2-1

DNA: TGCGCCAGCAGCGGGGCGACAGGGTCTCGATACGAGCAGTACTTC
CDR3: CASSGATGSRYEQYF
D: TRBD1
size: many
V: TRBV5-1
J: TRBJ2-7

DNA: TGTGCCAGCACGATCGCAGGGGGGCTAGACACCGGGGAGCTGTTTTTT
CDR3: CASTIAGGLDTGELFF
D: -
size: many
V: TRBV7-6
J: TRBJ2-2

DNA: TGTGCCACCAGCTCAGAACGGGGGGCCAACGTCCTGACTTTC
CDR3: CATSSERGANVLTF
D: -
size: -
V: TRBV15
J: TRBJ2-6

DNA: TGCGCCAGCAGCTGGGGGACAACGGGATCAGGGGAGCAGTACTTC
CDR3: CASSWGTTGSGEQYF
D: -
size: -
V: TRBV5-1
J: TRBJ2-7

DNA: TGTGCCAGCAGCCGGCGACAGGGAAACACTGAAGCTTTCTTT
CDR3: CASSRRQGNTEAFF
D: TRBD1
size: many
V: TRBV7-2
J: TRBJ1-1

DNA: TGTGCCAGCAGTTCCTTTCGGAAGGTCGGGGTTACTGAAGCTTTCTTT
CDR3: CASSSFRKVGVTEAFF
D: -
size: -
V: TRBV27
J: TRBJ1-1

DNA: TGTGCCAGCAGTCGGTCGGGGCACGAGCAGTACTTC
CDR3: CASSRSGHEQYF
D: -
size: few
V: TRBV7-8
J: TRBJ2-7

DNA: TGTGCCAGCAGCTTACTACAGGGGAGCCACGAGCAGTACTTC
CDR3: CASSLLQGSHEQYF
D: TRBD1
size: many
V: TRBV7-9
J: TRBJ2-7

DNA: TGTGCCAGCAGCCCGAGTCTCCTTTATAATTCACCCCTCCACTTT
CDR3: CASSPSLLYNSPLHF
D: -
size: few
V: TRBV7-9
J: TRBJ1-6

DNA: TGTGCCACCAGCAGAGAAAAGCTATTGAACACCGGGGAGCTGTTTTTT
CDR3: CATSREKLLNTGELFF
D: -
size: -
V: TRBV15
J: TRBJ2-2

DNA: TGTGCGACGGGGCTCATGAACACTGAAGCTTTCTTT
CDR3: CATGLMNTEAFF
D: -
size: few
V: TRBV28
J: TRBJ1-1

DNA: TGTGCCACCAGTATGCGGGAGACCCAGTACTTC
CDR3: CATSMRETQYF
D: -
size: few
V: TRBV24-1
J: TRBJ2-5

DNA: TGTGCCACCAGCGACCCCGACGGGTTTGGCTACACCTTC
CDR3: CATSDPDGFGYTF
D: -
size: many
V: TRBV24-1
J: TRBJ1-2

DNA: TGTGCCAGCTCGGCCGGGACAGAAGAGACCCAGTACTTC
CDR3: CASSAGTEETQYF
D: TRBD1
size: many
V: TRBV18
J: TRBJ2-5

DNA: TGCGCCAGCAGCCAAGGGGGTTTTTTGGACTATGGCTACACCTTC
CDR3: CASSQGGFLDYGYTF
D: -
size: -
V: TRBV4-1
J: TRBJ1-2

DNA: TGCAGTGCTCAGGGGGCGTATGGCTACACCTTC
CDR3: CSAQGAYGYTF
D: TRBD1
size: few
V: TRBV20-1
J: TRBJ1-2

DNA: TGTGCCAGCAGCCAAAGCCTAGCGGGGAACGGAGATACGCAGTATTTT
CDR3: CASSQSLAGNGDTQYF
D: TRBD2
size: -
V: TRBV14
J: TRBJ2-3

DNA: TGTGCCAGCAGTTATACCCCCTACAATGAGCAGTTCTTC
CDR3: CASSYTPYNEQFF
D: -
size: many
V: TRBV12-3/TRBV12-4
J: TRBJ2-1

DNA: TGTGCCAGCAGCTTGGTCGTGTTAAGCTCCTACAATGAGCAGTTCTTC
CDR3: CASSLVVLSSYNEQFF
D: -
size: -
V: TRBV5-6
J: TRBJ2-1

DNA: TGTGCCACCAGCAGAGAAAGGTACAGGGGCGCTTCTGGCTACACCTTC
CDR3: CATSRERYRGASGYTF
D: TRBD1
size: -
V: TRBV15
J: TRBJ1-2

DNA: TGTGCTAGTGGTTATTGGACCGGGGAGCTGTTTTTT
CDR3: CASGYWTGELFF
D: -
size: few
V: TRBV12-5
J: TRBJ2-2

DNA: TGTGCCTGGAATCAACAGGGTCCCAATCAGCCCCAGCATTTT
CDR3: CAWNQQGPNQPQHF
D: -
size: many
V: TRBV30
J: TRBJ1-5

DNA: TGTGCCAGCAGCTTAGAGGCAGCGAGCTCTGGAAACACCATATATTTT
CDR3: CASSLEAASSGNTIYF
D: -
size: few
V: TRBV7-6
J: TRBJ1-3